This paragraph covers one TCR beta chain sequence. Assay: immunoSEQ multiplex PCR; the TCRdb copy retains only in-frame clones and omits some. The table records about 140,000 clones, approximately 86% of them present only once. The data were taken from a study of T cell responses to AZD1222 COVID-19 vaccine. The wider study: Investigators merged groups given second doses at roughly 4 or roughly 12 weeks.

Trimming cost V 0 bases and J 3 bases, with 6 bases left between them. Germline-derived CDR1 and CDR2 are MNHEY and SMNVEV (reference sequence). The CDR3 totals 14 residues. The sequences come from peripheral blood, collected on day 0 of AZD1222 vaccination. The clonotype was recovered from an adult in good health. The V gene is TRBV27, the J gene TRBJ1-5; no clear D. CDR3 in DNA: TGTGCCAGCAGTTTATCGGGATACAATCAGCCCCAGCATTTT. As protein: CASSLSGYNQPQHF.